The present T cell receptor (beta chain) was sequenced within a study of CD8 T cells in Susac syndrome. Whole-study context: Each patient with Susac syndrome, at the time of blood draw, was therapy-naive, on corticosteroids, or on intravenous immunoglobulin alone.

The T cells that were sequenced for TCR beta were CD8+ and CD4+ cells from blood. Negative isolation was used for CD8+ and CD4+ T cells, and FACS enrichment was applied to TEMRA cells. Germline V CDR1 and CDR2: SGHRS, YFSETQ. Trimming at V came to 9 bases and at J to 2 bases, leaving 7 bases not matched to a gene. This CDR3 has 13 residues. The authors reverse transcribed roughly 0.5 to 1 ug RNA with random hexamers. Using its own MiXCR run on the immunoSEQ multiplex PCR reads, TCRdb lists one record per CDR3 protein. The table lists about 190,000 distinct CDR3 sequences, about 91% of them singletons.

The receptor was isolated from a human donor with Susac syndrome. Sequenced sample: CD4+ T cells from PBMCs. The genes are TRBV5-1 and TRBJ2-5; 7 nucleotides line up with TRBD1. The CDR3 reads CATRQGTQETQYF. The CDR3, as DNA: TGCGCCACTCGACAGGGAACGCAAGAGACCCAGTACTTC.